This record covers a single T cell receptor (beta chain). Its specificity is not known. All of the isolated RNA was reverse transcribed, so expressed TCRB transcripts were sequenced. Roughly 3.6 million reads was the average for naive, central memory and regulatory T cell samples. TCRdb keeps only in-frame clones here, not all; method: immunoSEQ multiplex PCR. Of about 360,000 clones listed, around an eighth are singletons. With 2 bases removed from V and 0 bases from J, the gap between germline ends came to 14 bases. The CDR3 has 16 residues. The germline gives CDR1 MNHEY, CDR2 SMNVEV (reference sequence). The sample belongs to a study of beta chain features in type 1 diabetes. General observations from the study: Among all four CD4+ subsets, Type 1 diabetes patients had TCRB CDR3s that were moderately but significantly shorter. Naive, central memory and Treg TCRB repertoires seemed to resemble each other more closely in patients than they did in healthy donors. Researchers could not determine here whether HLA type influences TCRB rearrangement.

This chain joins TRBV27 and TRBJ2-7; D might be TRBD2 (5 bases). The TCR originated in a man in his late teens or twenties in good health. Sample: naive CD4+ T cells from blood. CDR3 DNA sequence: TGTGCCAGCAGTTTAATCGCTAGCCGATCCTCCTACGAGCAGTACTTC. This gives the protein CASSLIASRSSYEQYF.